The 25 T cell receptor beta chains reported below all come from one sample, sequenced in a study of T-cell memory formation after mild COVID-19. TCRdb redid the calling of the 5' RACE reads with MiXCR, one entry per CDR3 protein. The sample lists about 420,000 distinct CDR3 sequences, roughly a quarter occurring once. The specimen sequenced was PBMCs or a T cell subset sorted from them (not recorded which). These receptors originate from an adult woman who had mild COVID-19 (a few samples of this study predate the infection). Cell type and time point are not known.

V and J are TRBV7-9 and TRBJ2-7; maybe TRBD1 (5 bases). V gave up 6 bases and J gave up 3 bases, with 15 bases separating them. CDR1 is SEHNR, CDR2 FQNEAQ, per germline (reference sequence). CDR3 size: 14 residues. CDR3 sequence: CASSFDTGDYEQYF. Here the CDR3 DNA reads TGTGCCAGCAGTTTTGACACAGGAGACTACGAGCAGTACTTC.

A few counts support this clonotype. The V and J genes are TRBV27 and TRBJ2-2, with D perhaps TRBD2 (5 bases). Trimming removed 3 bases from V and 8 bases from J, with 13 bases in between. CDR1 MNHEY and CDR2 SMNVEV come from the germline V gene (reference sequence). CDR3 size: 14 residues. The CDR3 DNA reads as TGTGCCAGCAGTTTCGCCGGGGTTAGGGGGGAGCTGTTTTTT. Its translation is CASSFAGVRGELFF.

CDR3 bases: TGTGCCAGCAGCTTGGGCATCTTAAGCAATCAGCCCCAGCATTTT. It translates to CASSLGILSNQPQHF. The J gene is TRBJ1-5, the V gene TRBV5-6; D is unresolved. Germline V gene lookup returns CDR1 SGHDT and CDR2 YYEEEE. This CDR3 region has 15 residues. The V end was cut by 0 bases, the J end by 1 base, with 8 bases between.

The CDR3 sequence is CASMDRGSSPLHF. As DNA, the CDR3 is TGTGCCAGCATGGATAGGGGCAGTTCACCCCTCCACTTT. The chain has TRBV2 and TRBJ1-6; TRBD1 is a possible D gene (5 bases). The ends were cut back, 7 bases at V and 9 bases at J, with 13 bases in the middle. This CDR3 has 13 residues. Germline V gene data show CDR1 as SNHLY and CDR2 as FYNNEI.

The J gene is TRBJ1-1, the V gene TRBV29-1; D is uncertain. V lost 3 bases, J lost 1 base, and 9 bases lay in between. The CDR3 runs to 13 residues. The germline gives CDR1 SQVTM, CDR2 ANQGSEA. As DNA, the CDR3 is TGCAGCGTTGATGGAGACTCGAACACTGAAGCTTTCTTT. Translating it yields CSVDGDSNTEAFF.

The genes are TRBV4-1 and TRBJ2-2; 7 bases line up with TRBD1. Trimming cost V 6 bases and J 0 bases; bases outside gene matches: 10. CDR1 and CDR2 from the germline V gene are MGHRA and YSYEKL. This CDR3 contains 17 residues. This CDR3 is CASSLPRDSSNTGELFF. CDR3 nucleotide sequence: TGCGCCAGCAGTTTGCCCAGGGACAGCTCGAACACCGGGGAGCTGTTTTTT.

In this sample, this clonotype turned up a few times. V and J are TRBV20-1 and TRBJ1-1, with D hard to call. Germline values: CDR1 DFQATT, CDR2 SNEGSKA (reference sequence). The V and J ends lost 6 bases and 0 bases respectively, with 17 bases between them. This CDR3 comprises 15 residues. CDR3 loop: CSAPSAARMNTEAFF. In DNA form, the CDR3 reads TGCAGTGCCCCATCGGCGGCCCGAATGAACACTGAAGCTTTCTTT.

V gene TRBV5-1 combines with J gene TRBJ2-7, with TRBD2 matching 9 bases. CDR3 length: 15 amino acids. Per germline, CDR1 SGHRS and CDR2 YFSETQ. V was clipped by 3 bases and J by 3 bases; unmatched bases: 7. CDR3 coding DNA: TGCGCCAGCAGCTGGGGCGGGAGGGCCATCTACGAGCAGTACTTC. As protein: CASSWGGRAIYEQYF.

The V call is TRBV2, the J call TRBJ1-4; D is unclear. The V and J ends lost 7 bases and 9 bases respectively, with 15 bases between them. CDR1 and CDR2 from the germline V gene are SNHLY and FYNNEI. This CDR3 contains 13 residues. The DNA of the CDR3 is TGTGCCAGCATGCCGTCCAAGTTTCAAAAACTGTTTTTT. Translating gives CASMPSKFQKLFF.

The sample holds a few counts of this clonotype. The DNA for the CDR3 is TGTGCCAGCAGCTTAACGACTAGCGGGGACTATGAGCAGTTCTTC. Its protein is CASSLTTSGDYEQFF. This rearrangement joins TRBV7-6 to TRBJ2-1, with 11 positions matching TRBD2. V was pared by 2 bases and J by 8 bases, with 5 bases of the junction left unmatched. CDR3 length: 15 residues. Germline CDR1 SGHVS, CDR2 FNYEAQ.

The rearrangement links TRBV10-3 to TRBJ1-3; D is ambiguous. The CDR3 consists of 12 residues. In germline, CDR1 is ENHRY, CDR2 SYGVKD. The V gene lost 0 bases and the J gene lost 3 bases, with 0 bases spanning the gap. The CDR3 DNA is TGTGCCATCAGTGAGTCTGGAAACACCATATATTTT. Translated, it gives CAISESGNTIYF.

This clonotype turned up a few times. V is TRBV30 and J is TRBJ2-7, with 7 positions matching TRBD2. J gave up 9 bases and V 5 bases, and 16 bases lay outside the gene matches. CDR3 length: 14 residues. Germline CDR1 reads GTSNPN; CDR2 reads SVGIG (reference sequence). CDR3 DNA sequence: TGTGCCTGGGGAAGACTAGCACGTAGTTTCGGGCAGTACTTC. It specifies CAWGRLARSFGQYF.

This clonotype was counted ten times or more. This chain joins TRBV5-5 and TRBJ2-7; no clear D gene. CDR1 is SGHKS and CDR2 is YYEKEE in the germline V gene (reference sequence). There are 11 residues in the CDR3. Trimming left V 6 bases short and J 0 bases short, with 4 bases between. The CDR3: CASISSYEQYF. DNA of the CDR3: TGTGCCAGCATTAGCTCCTACGAGCAGTACTTC.

There are a few counts of this clonotype. The chain links TRBV3-1 to TRBJ2-4, with D unresolved. V shed 1 base and J shed 8 bases, with 15 bases lying between them. CDR1 and CDR2 from the germline V gene are LGHDT and YNNKEL (reference sequence). This CDR3 is 15 amino acids long. The chain's CDR3 is CASSQGGEVWDIQYF. CDR3 sequence (DNA): TGTGCCAGCAGCCAAGGTGGTGAGGTGTGGGACATTCAGTACTTC.

This clonotype was counted between two and nine times. The J gene is TRBJ2-7, the V gene TRBV12-3 or TRBV12-4; D uncertain. Trimming pared 1 base from V and 0 bases from J, leaving 10 bases between. The CDR3 is 15 amino acids. CDR3 bases: TGTGCCAGCAGTTTAGTGAGTTTACCCTCCTACGAGCAGTACTTC. It is translated as CASSLVSLPSYEQYF.

The chain couples TRBV5-6 to TRBJ1-1; D unresolved. The CDR3 contains 14 residues. Germline assignment: CDR1 SGHDT and CDR2 YYEEEE. V gave up 0 bases and J gave up 0 bases, with 6 bases separating them. As DNA, the CDR3 is TGTGCCAGCAGCTTGGAGAGGATGAACACTGAAGCTTTCTTT. Translation gives CASSLERMNTEAFF.

This clonotype was picked up a small number of times. The chain combines TRBV12-3 or TRBV12-4 with TRBJ2-6; D is possibly TRBD1 (5 bases). The CDR3 is made up of 15 amino acids. Trimming pared 6 bases from V and 0 bases from J, leaving 9 bases between. The CDR3 nucleotides read TGTGCCAGCAGACCCGACAGCTCTGGGGCCAACGTCCTGACTTTC. Amino acid sequence: CASRPDSSGANVLTF.

The J gene is TRBJ2-2, the V gene TRBV7-2; no clear D gene. This CDR3 has 14 amino acids. The ends were cut back, 7 bases at V and 4 bases at J, with 13 bases in the middle. Germline CDR1 reads SGHTA; CDR2 reads FQGNSA. The CDR3 protein is CASILGPITGELFF. DNA of the CDR3: TGTGCCAGCATCCTAGGTCCGATCACCGGGGAGCTGTTTTTT.

This chain connects TRBV30 to TRBJ1-1; no reliable D call. V was shortened by 0 bases and J by 7 bases, with 6 bases between the two germline ends. CDR3 length: 11 amino acids. From germline, CDR1 is GTSNPN and CDR2 SVGIG (reference sequence). The CDR3 protein is CAWSVQVEAFF. The CDR3 DNA sequence: TGTGCCTGGAGTGTTCAGGTTGAAGCTTTCTTT.

The chain employs TRBV11-3 and TRBJ2-1; TRBD2 matches 9 bases. V gave up 5 bases and J gave up 5 bases; unmatched junction bases: 7. Looked up from germline, CDR1 is SGHNT and CDR2 is YENEEA. The CDR3 extends over 15 amino acids. This CDR3 reads CASSPSGMGHNEQFF. Written as DNA, the CDR3 is TGTGCCAGCAGCCCTAGCGGGATGGGCCACAATGAGCAGTTCTTC.

This clonotype was seen a few times. The chain joins TRBV5-1 to TRBJ1-2, with D unresolved. CDR3 length: 15 amino acids. V gave up 0 bases and J gave up 8 bases, with 17 bases separating them. Per the germline V gene, CDR1 is SGHRS and CDR2 is YFSETQ. CDR3: CASSLEARGPEGYTF. DNA for the CDR3: TGCGCCAGCAGCTTGGAGGCCCGAGGCCCGGAGGGCTACACCTTC.

This CDR3 reads CATSRPPGGGYNEQFF. The CDR3 bases are TGTGCCACCAGCAGACCCCCTGGCGGGGGCTACAATGAGCAGTTCTTC. The chain couples TRBV15 to TRBJ2-1; 7 nucleotides match TRBD2. Germline-derived CDR1 and CDR2 are LNHNV and YYDKDF (reference sequence). V was clipped by 2 bases and J by 3 bases; unmatched bases: 7. This CDR3 has 16 amino acids.

The V and J genes are TRBV18 and TRBJ1-1; TRBD1 matches at 9 bases. V trimming: 3 bases; J trimming: 0 bases; junction bases outside the gene matches: 5. CDR1 KGHSH and CDR2 LQKENI come from the germline V gene. The CDR3 covers 16 residues. The CDR3 coding sequence is TGTGCCAGCTCACCCCGGACAGGGGTCATGAACACTGAAGCTTTCTTT. Its translation: CASSPRTGVMNTEAFF.

This clonotype has just a few counts. The rearrangement links TRBV5-4 to TRBJ1-5; the match to TRBD1 covers 8 bases. J was trimmed by 4 bases and V by 4 bases; bases with no gene match: 7. The germline CDR1 and CDR2 sequences are SGHNT and YYREEE (reference sequence). This CDR3 is built from 15 residues. CDR3 region: CASSVDREANQPQHF. DNA of the CDR3: TGTGCCAGCAGCGTGGACAGGGAGGCGAATCAGCCCCAGCATTTT.

The rearrangement joins TRBV20-1 to TRBJ2-2; TRBD1 matches at 11 bases. The CDR3 contains 15 residues. V lost 5 bases and J lost 4; bases outside the gene matches: 6. Germline V lookup: CDR1 DFQATT, CDR2 SNEGSKA (reference sequence). CDR3 coding DNA: TGCAGTGCTTCTCCGGGACAGGGGGTCACCGGGGAGCTGTTTTTT. Translating it yields CSASPGQGVTGELFF.